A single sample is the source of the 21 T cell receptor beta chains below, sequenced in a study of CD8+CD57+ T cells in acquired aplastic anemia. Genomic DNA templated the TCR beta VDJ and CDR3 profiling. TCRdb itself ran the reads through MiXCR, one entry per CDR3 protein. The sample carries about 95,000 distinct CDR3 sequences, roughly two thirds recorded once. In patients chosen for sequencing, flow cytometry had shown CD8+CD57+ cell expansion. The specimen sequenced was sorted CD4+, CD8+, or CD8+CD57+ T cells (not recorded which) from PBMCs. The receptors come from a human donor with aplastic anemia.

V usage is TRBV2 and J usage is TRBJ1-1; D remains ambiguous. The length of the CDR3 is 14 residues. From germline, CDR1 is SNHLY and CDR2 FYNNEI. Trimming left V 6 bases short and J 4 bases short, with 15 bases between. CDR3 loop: CASRLHLSGTEAFF. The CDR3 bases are TGTGCCAGCAGGCTACATTTGAGTGGCACTGAAGCTTTCTTT.

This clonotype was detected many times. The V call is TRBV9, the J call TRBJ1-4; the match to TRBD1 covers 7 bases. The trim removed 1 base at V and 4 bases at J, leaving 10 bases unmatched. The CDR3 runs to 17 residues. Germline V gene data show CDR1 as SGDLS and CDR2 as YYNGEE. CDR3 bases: TGTGCCAGCAGCGTAAACCCCCGGGACAGCAATAATGAAAAACTGTTTTTT. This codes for CASSVNPRDSNNEKLFF.

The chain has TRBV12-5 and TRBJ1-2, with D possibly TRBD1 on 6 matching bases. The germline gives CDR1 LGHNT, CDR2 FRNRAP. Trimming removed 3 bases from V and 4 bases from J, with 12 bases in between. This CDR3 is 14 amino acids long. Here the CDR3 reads CASGFSGVLYGYTF. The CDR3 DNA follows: TGTGCTAGTGGTTTTTCAGGGGTACTCTATGGCTACACCTTC.

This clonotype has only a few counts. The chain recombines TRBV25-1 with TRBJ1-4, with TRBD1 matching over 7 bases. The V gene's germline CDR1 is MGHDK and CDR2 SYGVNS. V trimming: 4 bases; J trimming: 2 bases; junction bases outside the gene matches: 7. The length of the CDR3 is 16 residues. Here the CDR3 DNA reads TGTGCCAGCAGTGGGTCGACACAGGGGACTAATGAAAAACTGTTTTTT. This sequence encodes CASSGSTQGTNEKLFF. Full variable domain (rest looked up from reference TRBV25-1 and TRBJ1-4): EADIYQTPRYLVIGTGKKITLECSQTMGHDKMYWYQQDPGMELHLIHYSYGVNSTEKGDLSSESTVSRIRTEHFPLTLESARPSHTSQYLCASSGSTQGTNEKLFFGSGTQLSVL.

DNA of the CDR3: TGTGCCAGCAGTGAAGGTGGAAATCAGCCCCAGCATTTT. Protein: CASSEGGNQPQHF. The chain is built from TRBV2 and TRBJ1-5; D is unclear. Per the germline V gene, CDR1 is SNHLY and CDR2 is FYNNEI. The CDR3 is 13 amino acids. The V gene lost 1 base and the J gene lost 4 bases, with 5 bases spanning the gap.

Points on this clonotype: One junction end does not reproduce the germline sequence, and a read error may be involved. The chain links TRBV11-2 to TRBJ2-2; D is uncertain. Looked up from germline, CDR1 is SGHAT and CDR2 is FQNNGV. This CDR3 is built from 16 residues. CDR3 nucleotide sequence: TGTGCCGGCAGCTTAATTTGGGTTACCAACACCGGGGAGCTGTTTTTT. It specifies CAGSLIWVTNTGELFF.

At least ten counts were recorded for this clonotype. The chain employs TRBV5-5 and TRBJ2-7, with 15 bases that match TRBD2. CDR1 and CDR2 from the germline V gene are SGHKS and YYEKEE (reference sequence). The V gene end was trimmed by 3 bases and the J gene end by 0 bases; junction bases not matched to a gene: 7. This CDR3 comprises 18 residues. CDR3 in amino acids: CASSWTSGGAIGSYEQYF. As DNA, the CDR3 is TGTGCCAGCAGCTGGACTAGCGGGGGGGCCATAGGCTCCTACGAGCAGTACTTC.

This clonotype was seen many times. The CDR3 protein is CASSLNSHHWGLYEQYF. The CDR3 DNA reads TGTGCCAGCAGCCTGAACAGCCACCATTGGGGGCTATACGAGCAGTACTTC. The V gene is TRBV12-3 or TRBV12-4, the J gene TRBJ2-7; TRBD1 might be the D (6 bases). The CDR3 has 17 amino acids. Trimming removed 6 bases from V and 4 bases from J, with 25 bases in between.

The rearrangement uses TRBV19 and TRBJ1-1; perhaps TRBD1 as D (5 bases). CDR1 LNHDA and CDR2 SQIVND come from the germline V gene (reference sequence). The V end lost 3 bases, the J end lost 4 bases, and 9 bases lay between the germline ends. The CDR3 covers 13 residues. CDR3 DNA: TGTGCCAGTAGTATGCAGGGTGGCACTGAAGCTTTCTTT. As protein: CASSMQGGTEAFF.

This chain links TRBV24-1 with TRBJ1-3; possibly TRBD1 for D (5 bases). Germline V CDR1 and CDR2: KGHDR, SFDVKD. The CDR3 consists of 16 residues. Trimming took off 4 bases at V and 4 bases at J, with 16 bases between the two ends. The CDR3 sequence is CATSDPGRTGGNTIYF. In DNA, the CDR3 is TGTGCCACCAGTGACCCAGGGAGAACCGGAGGAAACACCATATATTTT.

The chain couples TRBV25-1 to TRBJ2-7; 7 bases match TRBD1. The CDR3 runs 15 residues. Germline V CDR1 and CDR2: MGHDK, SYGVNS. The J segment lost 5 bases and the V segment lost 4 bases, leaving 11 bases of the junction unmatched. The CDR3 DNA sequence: TGTGCCAGCAGTGGGCCCTCCGGGACAGACCACGAGCAGTACTTC. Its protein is CASSGPSGTDHEQYF.

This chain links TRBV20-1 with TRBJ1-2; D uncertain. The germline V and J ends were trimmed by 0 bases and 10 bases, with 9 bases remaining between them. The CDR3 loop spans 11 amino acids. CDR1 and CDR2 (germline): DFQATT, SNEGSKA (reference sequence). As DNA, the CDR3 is TGCAGTGCTAGAGATCTTGGGTACTACACCTTC. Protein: CSARDLGYYTF.

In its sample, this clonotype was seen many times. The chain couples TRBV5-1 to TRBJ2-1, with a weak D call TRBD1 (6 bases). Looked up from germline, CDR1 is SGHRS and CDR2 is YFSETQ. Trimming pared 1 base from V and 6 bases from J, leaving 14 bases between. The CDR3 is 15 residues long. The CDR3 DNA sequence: TGCGCCAGCAGCTTGCTTGCAGGGGTGGGCAATGAGCAGTTCTTC. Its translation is CASSLLAGVGNEQFF.

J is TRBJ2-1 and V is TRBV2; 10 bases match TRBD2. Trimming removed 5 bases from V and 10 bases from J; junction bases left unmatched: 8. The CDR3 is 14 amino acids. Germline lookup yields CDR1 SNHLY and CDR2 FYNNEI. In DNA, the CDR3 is TGTGCCAGCAGTTATTCTAGCGGGGGCGGGGAGCAGTTCTTC. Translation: CASSYSSGGGEQFF.

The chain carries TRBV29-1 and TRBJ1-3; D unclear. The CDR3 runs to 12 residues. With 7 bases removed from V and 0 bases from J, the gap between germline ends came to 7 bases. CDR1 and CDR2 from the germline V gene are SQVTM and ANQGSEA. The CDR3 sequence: CSARGSGNTIYF. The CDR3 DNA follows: TGCAGCGCCCGGGGCTCTGGAAACACCATATATTTT.

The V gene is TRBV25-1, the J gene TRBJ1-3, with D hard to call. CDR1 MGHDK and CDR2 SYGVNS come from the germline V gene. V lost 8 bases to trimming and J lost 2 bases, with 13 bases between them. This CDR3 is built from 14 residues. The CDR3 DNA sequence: TGTGCCAGCCAACATGGTGGGGCTGGAAACACCATATATTTT. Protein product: CASQHGGAGNTIYF.

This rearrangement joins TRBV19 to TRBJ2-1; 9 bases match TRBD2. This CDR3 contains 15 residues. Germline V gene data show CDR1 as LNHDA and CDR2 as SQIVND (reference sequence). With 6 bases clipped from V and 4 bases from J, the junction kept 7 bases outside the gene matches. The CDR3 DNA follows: TGTGCCAGTAGGTCTGGTCTAGCGGGGTACAATGAGCAGTTCTTC. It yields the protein CASRSGLAGYNEQFF. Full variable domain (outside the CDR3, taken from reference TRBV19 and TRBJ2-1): DGGITQSPKYLFRKEGQNVTLSCEQNLNHDAMYWYRQDPGQGLRLIYYSQIVNDFQKGDIAEGYSVSREKKESFPLTVTSAQKNPTAFYLCASRSGLAGYNEQFFGPGTRLTVL.

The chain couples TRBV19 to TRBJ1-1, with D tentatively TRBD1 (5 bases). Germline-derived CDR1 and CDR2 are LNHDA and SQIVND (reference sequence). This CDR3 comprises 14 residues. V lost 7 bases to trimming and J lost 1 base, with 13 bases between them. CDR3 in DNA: TGTGCCAGTACCGGACATGACTCGAACACTGAAGCTTTCTTT. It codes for CASTGHDSNTEAFF. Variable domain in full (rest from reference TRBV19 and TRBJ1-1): DGGITQSPKYLFRKEGQNVTLSCEQNLNHDAMYWYRQDPGQGLRLIYYSQIVNDFQKGDIAEGYSVSREKKESFPLTVTSAQKNPTAFYLCASTGHDSNTEAFFGQGTRLTVV.

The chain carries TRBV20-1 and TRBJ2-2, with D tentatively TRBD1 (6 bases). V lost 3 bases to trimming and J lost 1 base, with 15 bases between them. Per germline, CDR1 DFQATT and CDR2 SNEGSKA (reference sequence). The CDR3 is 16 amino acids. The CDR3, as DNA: TGCAGTGCTAGCCTAGAGACAGGATGGAACACCGGGGAGCTGTTTTTT. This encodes CSASLETGWNTGELFF.

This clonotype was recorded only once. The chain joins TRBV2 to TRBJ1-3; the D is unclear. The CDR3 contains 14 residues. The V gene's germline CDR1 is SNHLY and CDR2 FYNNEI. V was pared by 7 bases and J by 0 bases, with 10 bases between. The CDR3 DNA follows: TGTGCCAGCATTGGACTGGACTCTGGAAACACCATATATTTT. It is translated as CASIGLDSGNTIYF.

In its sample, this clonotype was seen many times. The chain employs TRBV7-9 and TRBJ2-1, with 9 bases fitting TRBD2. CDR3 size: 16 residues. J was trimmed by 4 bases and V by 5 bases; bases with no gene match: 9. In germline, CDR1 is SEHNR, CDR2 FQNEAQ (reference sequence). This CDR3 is CASSRPSGERYNEQFF. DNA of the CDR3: TGTGCCAGCAGCCGTCCTAGCGGGGAAAGGTACAATGAGCAGTTCTTC.